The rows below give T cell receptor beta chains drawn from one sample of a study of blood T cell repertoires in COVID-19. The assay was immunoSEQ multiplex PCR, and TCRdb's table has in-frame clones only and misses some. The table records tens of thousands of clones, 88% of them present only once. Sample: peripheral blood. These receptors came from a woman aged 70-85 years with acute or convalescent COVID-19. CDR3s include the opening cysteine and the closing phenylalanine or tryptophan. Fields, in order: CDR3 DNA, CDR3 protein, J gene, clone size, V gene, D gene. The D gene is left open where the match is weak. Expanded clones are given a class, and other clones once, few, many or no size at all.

TGCGCCAGCAGCTTGATGGGGGAGGCTGAAGCTTTCTTT,CASSLMGEAEAFF,TRBJ1-1,.,TRBV5-1,.
TGTGCCAGCAGCTGGGGGAGGGCCCGACGACGGGACGACTTGAACACTGAAGCTTTCTTT,CASSWGRARRRDDLNTEAFF,TRBJ1-1,.,TRBV3-1/TRBV3-2,.
TGTGCCAGTAGTATAGTTAGCCTCGGACAGGGGCAGTTCTTC,CASSIVSLGQGQFF,TRBJ2-1,.,TRBV19,TRBD1
TGTGCCAGCAGTCGCTCAGGGGGCCGATCACCCCTCCACTTT,CASSRSGGRSPLHF,TRBJ1-6,once,TRBV6-5,TRBD1
TGTGCCAGCAGCCAGGGGCCCCTCTCCTACGAGCAGTACTTC,CASSQGPLSYEQYF,TRBJ2-7,.,TRBV28,.
TGCGCCAGCAGTGAGCGGGACTTCCCTGAAGCTTTCTTT,CASSERDFPEAFF,TRBJ1-1,.,TRBV10-2,.
TGTGCCAGCAGGACAGGGGGCGGAGGCTACACCTTC,CASRTGGGGYTF,TRBJ1-2,.,TRBV27,TRBD1
TGTGCTAGCAGCCGGACAGGGCCAAATGAGCAGTTCTTC,CASSRTGPNEQFF,TRBJ2-1,.,TRBV7-7,TRBD1
TGTGCCAGTAGTAACGGACAGGGCCTCGAGCAGTACTTC,CASSNGQGLEQYF,TRBJ2-7,.,TRBV19,TRBD1
TGTGCCAGCAGCGACTCAATGGGTCATAATTCACCCCTCCACTTT,CASSDSMGHNSPLHF,TRBJ1-6,.,TRBV25-1,.
TGTGCCAGCACCCAAGGGACAGGGGGCGATGGCTACACCTTC,CASTQGTGGDGYTF,TRBJ1-2,.,TRBV6-5,TRBD1
TGTGCCAGCAGCTTTGGCACATCGGCGGCTGAAGCTTTCTTT,CASSFGTSAAEAFF,TRBJ1-1,.,TRBV11-2,.
TGTGCCAGCAGCGCTGGGGGGGGCAAAAACATTCAGTACTTC,CASSAGGGKNIQYF,TRBJ2-4,.,TRBV9,TRBD2
TGTGCCAGCAGCCCGACACCGACAGACAACTATGGCTACACCTTC,CASSPTPTDNYGYTF,TRBJ1-2,.,TRBV9,.
TGTGCCAGCAGTTCAAATTATTCACCCCTCCACTTT,CASSSNYSPLHF,TRBJ1-6,.,TRBV28,.
TGTGCCAGCAGCCAAGGAAACAGGGCGAACATTCAGTACTTC,CASSQGNRANIQYF,TRBJ2-4,.,TRBV3-1/TRBV3-2,.
TGTGCCAGCAGTTTAGCTGAGGATCAGCCCCAGCATTTT,CASSLAEDQPQHF,TRBJ1-5,.,TRBV7-6,.
TGTGCCAGCAGGCTCAGCTATGGCTACACCTTC,CASRLSYGYTF,TRBJ1-2,.,TRBV28,.
TGTGCCAGCAGTCCGCCCACGAGGGTTCAGGATTTCTTT,CASSPPTRVQDFF,TRBJ1-1,.,TRBV28,.
TGTGCCAGTAGTATCTCCGGACAGGGGAACACTGAAGCTTTCTTT,CASSISGQGNTEAFF,TRBJ1-1,few,TRBV19,TRBD1
TGTGCCAGCAGCCGGGGACAGGGATCTCCGAACACTGAAGCTTTCTTT,CASSRGQGSPNTEAFF,TRBJ1-1,few,TRBV5-8,TRBD1
TGTGCCAGCAGCTCCCGGGACAGGGGAGACACCATATATTTT,CASSSRDRGDTIYF,TRBJ1-3,.,TRBV5-4,TRBD1
TGTGCCACCAGTGACACTACAGGGTCCGGGGAGCTGTTTTTT,CATSDTTGSGELFF,TRBJ2-2,once,TRBV24-1,.